Below are 16 T cell receptor beta chains sequenced from a single sample in a study of T cell repertoires in cytomegalovirus infection. TCRdb fed the reads into MiXCR, producing one record per CDR3 protein. The data contain 680,000 or so distinct CDR3 sequences, roughly a third of them seen just once; the ten biggest clones take up 15% to 20%. Their target antigens are unknown. The specimen comprised cultured PBMCs, sampled from culture after CMV antigen stimulation. The receptors derive from a human donor in good health (CMV status not recorded). Some clones in this sample may be carry-over from other donors' samples.

The gene calls are TRBV6-1 and TRBJ1-5; 7 bases line up with TRBD1. Germline lookup yields CDR1 MNHNS and CDR2 SASEGT. Trimming removed 0 bases from V and 2 bases from J; junction bases left unmatched: 10. This CDR3 has 18 amino acids. CDR3 amino acids: CASSEALGTARGNQPQHF. CDR3 nucleotide sequence: TGTGCCAGCAGTGAAGCCCTCGGGACAGCACGGGGCAATCAGCCCCAGCATTTT.

This clonotype appeared once. J is TRBJ2-3 and V is TRBV20-1, with 10 bases aligning to TRBD2. CDR1 and CDR2 from the germline V gene are DFQATT and SNEGSKA (reference sequence). The CDR3 consists of 14 residues. Unmatched junction bases numbered 5, after V lost 4 bases and J lost 4 bases. The CDR3 protein is CSAKLAGAPDTQYF. In nucleotides, the CDR3 is TGCAGTGCTAAGCTAGCGGGGGCCCCAGATACGCAGTATTTT.

This clonotype was observed a handful of times. The chain uses TRBV7-2 and TRBJ2-7; D perhaps matches TRBD2 (5 bases). Germline CDR1 is SGHTA and CDR2 is FQGNSA. This CDR3 spans 16 amino acids. Trimming removed 6 bases from V and 4 bases from J, with 22 bases in between. CDR3 sequence (DNA): TGTGCCAGCAGTCCCCAAGGAGCGGCGGAGGCTTACGAGCAGTACTTC. This encodes CASSPQGAAEAYEQYF.

The chain joins TRBV29-1 to TRBJ2-7; 11 nucleotides match TRBD2. The CDR3 is made up of 12 amino acids. The V gene end was trimmed by 6 bases and the J gene end by 7 bases; junction bases not matched to a gene: 5. Per the germline V gene, CDR1 is SQVTM and CDR2 is ANQGSEA. This chain's CDR3 is CSVIAGGQEQYF. The DNA of the CDR3 is TGCAGCGTAATAGCGGGGGGGCAAGAGCAGTACTTC.

The chain combines TRBV19 with TRBJ2-3; D is possibly TRBD2 (5 bases). CDR3 length: 15 residues. Trimming removed 3 bases from V and 0 bases from J, with 10 bases in between. Germline CDR1 and CDR2: LNHDA and SQIVND (reference sequence). The CDR3 sequence: CASSIRRVSTDTQYF. Written as DNA, the CDR3 is TGTGCCAGTAGTATCCGGCGGGTTAGCACAGATACGCAGTATTTT.

The chain has TRBV4-1 and TRBJ2-1; D remains ambiguous. V was trimmed by 1 base and J by 6 bases, leaving 13 bases between them. Germline lookup yields CDR1 MGHRA and CDR2 YSYEKL. The CDR3 has 15 amino acids. In nucleotides, the CDR3 is TGCGCCAGCAGCCAAGCAACCGGTACTTTCAATGAGCAGTTCTTC. Translated, it gives CASSQATGTFNEQFF.

The V and J genes are TRBV6-1 and TRBJ1-3; 7 bases are a match to TRBD1. This CDR3 is 18 amino acids long. CDR1 and CDR2 (germline): MNHNS, SASEGT. Germline trimming cut 5 bases from V and 4 bases from J; bases unmatched to any gene: 17. CDR3 sequence reads: CASSPQLQGRTSGNTIYF. In nucleotides, the CDR3 is TGTGCCAGCAGTCCACAACTACAGGGGAGAACCTCCGGAAACACCATATATTTT.

On this clonotype itself: This may be a read error: a much more frequent sequence differs by one nucleotide. Here the CDR3 reads CASGTGNYEQYF. CDR3 sequence (DNA): TGTGCCAGTGGGACAGGGAACTACGAGCAGTACTTC. The genes are TRBV19 and TRBJ2-7; 9 bases fit TRBD1. J lost 3 bases, V lost 8 bases, and 2 bases had no gene match. Germline V gene sequence: CDR1 LNHDA, CDR2 SQIVND (reference sequence). This CDR3 contains 12 residues. Combining the CDR3 with reference TRBV19 and TRBJ2-7 gives the whole variable domain DGGITQSPKYLFRKEGQNVTLSCEQNLNHDAMYWYRQDPGQGLRLIYYSQIVNDFQKGDIAEGYSVSREKKESFPLTVTSAQKNPTAFYLCASGTGNYEQYFGPGTRLTVT.

Only a few counts were recorded for this clonotype. This chain uses TRBV10-3 with TRBJ1-1, with D possibly being TRBD1 (6 bases). V lost 6 bases and J lost 3, with 14 bases in between. Germline CDR1 is ENHRY and CDR2 is SYGVKD. CDR3 length: 14 amino acids. This CDR3 reads CAISERGLDTEAFF. CDR3 nucleotide sequence: TGTGCCATCAGCGAACGGGGGCTGGACACTGAAGCTTTCTTT.

This clonotype appeared a few times. The chain carries TRBV6-6 and TRBJ2-2, with D perhaps TRBD1 (5 bases). Deletions cut 0 bases from V and 0 bases from J, with 8 bases between. In germline, CDR1 is MNHNY, CDR2 SVGAGI (reference sequence). The CDR3 is 16 residues long. This CDR3 reads CASSYSLTANTGELFF. In DNA, the CDR3 is TGTGCCAGCAGTTACTCTCTGACAGCGAACACCGGGGAGCTGTTTTTT.

The chain joins TRBV2 to TRBJ1-4, with D maybe TRBD1 (5 bases). Trimming pared 5 bases from V and 8 bases from J, leaving 12 bases between. CDR3 size: 13 residues. Germline CDR1 reads SNHLY; CDR2 reads FYNNEI. CDR3 residues: CASSPMTAEKLFF. CDR3 DNA: TGTGCCAGCAGTCCCATGACAGCCGAAAAACTGTTTTTT.

The chain employs TRBV5-6 and TRBJ1-6; 7 bases map to TRBD1. Germline values: CDR1 SGHDT, CDR2 YYEEEE. V was clipped by 1 base and J by 6 bases; unmatched bases: 4. The CDR3 sequence is 15 residues long. The CDR3 spells CASSLSQGGNSPLHF. In DNA, the CDR3 is TGTGCCAGCAGCTTGAGTCAGGGGGGTAATTCACCCCTCCACTTT.

The chain carries TRBV10-3 and TRBJ2-3, with D perhaps matching TRBD2 (5 bases). V was trimmed by 5 bases and J by 4 bases, leaving 16 bases between them. Looked up from germline, CDR1 is ENHRY and CDR2 is SYGVKD. The CDR3 extends over 15 amino acids. The CDR3 region has the DNA TGTGCCATCAGTAGCAGCAGGTCCGGGGCAGATACGCAGTATTTT. It codes for CAISSSRSGADTQYF.

The chain recombines TRBV12-3 or TRBV12-4 with TRBJ2-3; tentatively, D is TRBD1 or TRBD2 (5 bases each). V was pared by 4 bases and J by 0 bases, with 11 bases between. The CDR3 is 15 amino acids. Here the CDR3 DNA reads TGTGCCAGCAGTTCACACGGGGCTAGCACAGATACGCAGTATTTT. Protein: CASSSHGASTDTQYF.

V gene TRBV7-9 combines with J gene TRBJ1-6; no clear D. Per germline, CDR1 SEHNR and CDR2 FQNEAQ (reference sequence). The V end was cut by 6 bases, the J end by 1 base, with 10 bases between. This CDR3 has 15 amino acids. CDR3 sequence reads: CASSNSWSYNSPLHF. CDR3 nucleotides: TGTGCCAGCAGTAATTCGTGGTCCTATAATTCACCCCTCCACTTT.

The gene calls are TRBV11-3 and TRBJ2-3; no clear D gene. The ends were cut back, 2 bases at V and 2 bases at J, with 8 bases in the middle. Germline-derived CDR1 and CDR2 are SGHNT and YENEEA. The length of the CDR3 is 14 residues. CDR3 DNA: TGTGCCAGCAGCTTATATCCGACCACAGATACGCAGTATTTT. Translated: CASSLYPTTDTQYF.